This TCR beta chain was recorded in a study of neoadjuvant nivolumab and ipilimumab in lung cancer. Turning to the study itself: Patients got nivolumab 3 mg/kg on days 1, 15 and 29; combination added ipilimumab 1 mg/kg day 1. General observations from the study: TCR richness and clonality were higher in tumors than adjacent uninvolved lung.

CDR3 length: 13 residues. Germline lookup yields CDR1 SGHVS and CDR2 FNYEAQ. Profiled with immunoSEQ multiplex PCR; TCRdb holds only in-frame clones, not every one. The sample has about 18,000 clones; under 85% are singletons. Remarks on this clone: Its cognate antigen is unknown. The germline gene is not matched at one end of the junction; a read error may be the cause.

The J gene is TRBJ1-2, the V gene TRBV7-6; 12 bases are shared with TRBD1. Sequencing used tumor tissue, obtained after neoadjuvant nivolumab, alone or with ipilimumab, at or shortly before surgery. This receptor was taken from an adult with non-small cell lung cancer. CDR3 bases: TGTGCCAGCAGCACCGGGACAGGGGGCGGATGGGACTTC. Amino acids: CASSTGTGGGWDF.